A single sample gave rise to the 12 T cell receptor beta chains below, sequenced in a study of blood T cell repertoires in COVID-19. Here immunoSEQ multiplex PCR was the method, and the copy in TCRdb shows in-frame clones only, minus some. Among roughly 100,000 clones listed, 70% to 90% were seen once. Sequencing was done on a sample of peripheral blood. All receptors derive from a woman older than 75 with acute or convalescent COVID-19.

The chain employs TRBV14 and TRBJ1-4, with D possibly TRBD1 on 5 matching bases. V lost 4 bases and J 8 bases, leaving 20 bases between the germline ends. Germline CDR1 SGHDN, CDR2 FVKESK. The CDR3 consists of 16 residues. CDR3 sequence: CASSLVGWQGGEKLFF. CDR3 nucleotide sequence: TGTGCCAGCAGCCTCGTCGGGTGGCAGGGTGGCGAAAAACTGTTTTTT.

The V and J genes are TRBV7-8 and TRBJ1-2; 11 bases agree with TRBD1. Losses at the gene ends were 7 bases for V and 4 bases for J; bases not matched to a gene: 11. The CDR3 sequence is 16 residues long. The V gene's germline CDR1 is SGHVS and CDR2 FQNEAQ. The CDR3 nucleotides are TGTGCCAGCACTCCACGCGGGACAGGGGGACTCTATGGCTACACCTTC. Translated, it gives CASTPRGTGGLYGYTF.

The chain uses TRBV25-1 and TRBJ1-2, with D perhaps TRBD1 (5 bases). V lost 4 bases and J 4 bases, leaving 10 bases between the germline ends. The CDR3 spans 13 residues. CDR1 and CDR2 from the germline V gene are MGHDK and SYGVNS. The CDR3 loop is CASSGGTVYGYTF. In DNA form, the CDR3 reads TGTGCCAGCAGTGGCGGGACTGTCTATGGCTACACCTTC.

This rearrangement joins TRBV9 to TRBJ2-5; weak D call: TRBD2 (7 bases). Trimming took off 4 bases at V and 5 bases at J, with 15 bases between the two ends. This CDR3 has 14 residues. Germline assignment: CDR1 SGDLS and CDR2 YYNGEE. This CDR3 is CASSSGEGVETQYF. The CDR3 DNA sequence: TGTGCCAGCAGCTCAGGGGAGGGGGTGGAGACCCAGTACTTC. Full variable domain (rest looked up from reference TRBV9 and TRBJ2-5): DSGVTQTPKHLITATGQRVTLRCSPRSGDLSVYWYQQSLDQGLQFLIQYYNGEERAKGNILERFSAQQFPDLHSELNLSSLELGDSALYFCASSSGEGVETQYFGPGTRLLVL.

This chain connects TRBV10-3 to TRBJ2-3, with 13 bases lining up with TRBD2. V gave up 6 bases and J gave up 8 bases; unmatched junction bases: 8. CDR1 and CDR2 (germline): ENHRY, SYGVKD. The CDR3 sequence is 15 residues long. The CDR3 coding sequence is TGTGCCATCAGAGGGACTAGCGGGGACCGGGGTACGCAGTATTTT. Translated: CAIRGTSGDRGTQYF.

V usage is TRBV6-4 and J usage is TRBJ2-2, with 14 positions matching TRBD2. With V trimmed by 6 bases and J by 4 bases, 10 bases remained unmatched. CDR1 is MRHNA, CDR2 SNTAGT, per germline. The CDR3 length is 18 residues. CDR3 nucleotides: TGTGCCAGCAGCGACCGACTAGCGGGGGGGCCGAGCACCGGGGAGCTGTTTTTT. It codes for CASSDRLAGGPSTGELFF.

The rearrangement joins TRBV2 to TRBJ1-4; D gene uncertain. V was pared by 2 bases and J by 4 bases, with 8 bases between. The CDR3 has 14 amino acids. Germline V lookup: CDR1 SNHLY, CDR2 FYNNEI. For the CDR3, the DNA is TGTGCCAGCAGTGAAACGGGGTTTAATGAAAAACTGTTTTTT. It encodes CASSETGFNEKLFF.

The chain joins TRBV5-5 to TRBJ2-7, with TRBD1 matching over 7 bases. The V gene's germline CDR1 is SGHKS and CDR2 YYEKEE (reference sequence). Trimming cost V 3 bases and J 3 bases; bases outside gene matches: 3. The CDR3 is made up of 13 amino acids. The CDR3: CASSSTGFYEQYF. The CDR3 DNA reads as TGTGCCAGCAGCTCGACAGGGTTCTACGAGCAGTACTTC. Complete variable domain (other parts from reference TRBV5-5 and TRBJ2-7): DAGVTQSPTHLIKTRGQQVTLRCSPISGHKSVSWYQQVLGQGPQFIFQYYEKEERGRGNFPDRFSARQFPNYSSELNVNALLLGDSALYLCASSSTGFYEQYFGPGTRLTVT.

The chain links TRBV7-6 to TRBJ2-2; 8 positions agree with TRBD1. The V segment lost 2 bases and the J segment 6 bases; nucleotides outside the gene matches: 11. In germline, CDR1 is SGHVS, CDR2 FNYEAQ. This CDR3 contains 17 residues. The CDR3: CASSLRSRQGFSGELFF. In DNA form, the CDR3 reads TGTGCCAGCAGCTTAAGGTCCCGACAGGGGTTCTCCGGGGAGCTGTTTTTT.

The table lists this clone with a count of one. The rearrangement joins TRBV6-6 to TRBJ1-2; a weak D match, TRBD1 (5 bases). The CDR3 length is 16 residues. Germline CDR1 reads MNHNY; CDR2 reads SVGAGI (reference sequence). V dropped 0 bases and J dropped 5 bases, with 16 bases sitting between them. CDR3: CASSYSEQGPVYGYTF. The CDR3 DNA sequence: TGTGCCAGCAGTTACTCGGAGCAGGGCCCCGTTTATGGCTACACCTTC.

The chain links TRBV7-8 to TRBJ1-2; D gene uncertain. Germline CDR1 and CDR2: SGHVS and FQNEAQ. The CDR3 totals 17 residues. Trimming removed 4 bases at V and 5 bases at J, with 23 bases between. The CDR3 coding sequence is TGTGCCAGCAGCTCAAGCTACCCCGTAGGAGGACTTTATGGCTACACCTTC. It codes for CASSSSYPVGGLYGYTF.

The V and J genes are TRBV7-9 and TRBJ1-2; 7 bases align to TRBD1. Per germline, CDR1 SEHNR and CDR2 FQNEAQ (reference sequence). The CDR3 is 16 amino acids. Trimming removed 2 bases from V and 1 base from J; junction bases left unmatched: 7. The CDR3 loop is CASSLRTGADNYGYTF. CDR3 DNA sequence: TGTGCCAGCAGCTTAAGAACAGGGGCCGATAACTATGGCTACACCTTC.